The sample holds one count of the clone carrying this T cell receptor beta chain. Libraries were prepared by immunoSEQ multiplex PCR; TCRdb keeps only in-frame clonotypes and omits some of them. The sample contains under 850,000 clones, approximately 87% of which appear only once. This entry is derived from a study of shared T cell receptors in the human thymus. This CDR3 spans 17 amino acids. From germline, CDR1 is GTSNPN and CDR2 SVGIG (reference sequence). V was shortened by 4 bases and J by 2 bases, with 21 bases between the two germline ends. These data are also associated with another study on human thymus T cells. This second report adds: V and J genes seemed to be used with bias in thymic and blood repertoires. Thymic repertoires of unrelated individuals were reported in related research to overlap highly.

The source of this sequence is a boy under two years old with a congenital heart defect. Sequenced sample: thymocytes. The chain has TRBV30 and TRBJ2-1; perhaps TRBD2 as D (6 bases). CDR3 nucleotide sequence: TGTGCCTGGAACTCAGGAGGGGTTGAAGGAGCCTACAATGAGCAGTTCTTC. This codes for CAWNSGGVEGAYNEQFF.